A single sample is the source of the 3 T cell receptor beta chains below, sequenced in a study of T cell repertoires in cytomegalovirus infection. TCRdb processed the reads anew with MiXCR; each CDR3 protein has one entry. The data contain a few hundred thousand distinct CDR3 sequences, approximately 17% of them singletons. The sequencing input was CD8+ T cells from PBMCs. The receptors derive from a human donor in good health (CMV status not recorded). Some clones in this sample may be carry-over from other donors' samples.

This clonotype was observed a handful of times. The chain is built from TRBV20-1 and TRBJ2-1; D might be TRBD1 (6 bases). This CDR3 has 15 amino acids. The V and J ends lost 5 bases and 4 bases respectively, with 18 bases between them. Germline lookup yields CDR1 DFQATT and CDR2 SNEGSKA (reference sequence). In nucleotides, the CDR3 is TGCAGTGCTGGACGCGGACAGAGTATTTACAATGAGCAGTTCTTC. This translates into CSAGRGQSIYNEQFF.

The rearrangement uses TRBV29-1 and TRBJ2-7; 9 nucleotides match TRBD2. V shed 6 bases and J 3 bases; nucleotides not matched to a gene: 6. Germline assignment: CDR1 SQVTM and CDR2 ANQGSEA. This CDR3 region has 13 residues. CDR3 in amino acids: CSVLAGSDYEQYF. CDR3 sequence (DNA): TGCAGCGTCCTAGCGGGGTCCGACTACGAGCAGTACTTC.

A few counts support this clonotype. This chain connects TRBV6-1 to TRBJ1-4, with 8 bases aligning to TRBD1. The trim removed 4 bases at V and 12 bases at J, leaving 10 bases unmatched. CDR1 and CDR2 (germline): MNHNS, SASEGT. This CDR3 has 14 amino acids. This CDR3 reads CASSVRGLPYELFF. In DNA form, the CDR3 reads TGTGCCAGCAGTGTCAGGGGGCTACCATACGAACTGTTTTTT.